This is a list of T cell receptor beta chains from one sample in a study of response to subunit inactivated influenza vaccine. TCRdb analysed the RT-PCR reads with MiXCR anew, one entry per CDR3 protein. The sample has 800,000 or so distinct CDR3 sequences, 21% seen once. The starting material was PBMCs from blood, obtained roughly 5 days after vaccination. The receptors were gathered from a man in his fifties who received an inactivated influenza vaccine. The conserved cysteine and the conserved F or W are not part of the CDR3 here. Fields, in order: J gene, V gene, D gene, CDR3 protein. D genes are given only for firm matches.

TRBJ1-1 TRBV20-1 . SASWGRGTEAF
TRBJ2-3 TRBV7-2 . ASSLARYLTSTDTQY
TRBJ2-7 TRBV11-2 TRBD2 ASSPWTSGRALPYEQY
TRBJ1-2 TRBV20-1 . SARYYREASGYT
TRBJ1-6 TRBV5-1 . ASSIGQHNSPLH
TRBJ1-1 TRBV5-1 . ASSLGPENTEAF
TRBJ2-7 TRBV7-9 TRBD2 ASSFITSGGTYEQY
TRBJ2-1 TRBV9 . ASSVTPLSYNEQF
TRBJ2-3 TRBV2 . ASILNSAGDTQY
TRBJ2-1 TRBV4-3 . ASSQEYDSYNEQF
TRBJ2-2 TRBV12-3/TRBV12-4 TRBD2 ASSFGAGSPGELF
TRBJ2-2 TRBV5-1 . ASRTLSGTGELF
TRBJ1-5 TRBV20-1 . SAPDTLSNQPQH
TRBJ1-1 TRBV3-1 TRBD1 ASSQGTGGSEAF
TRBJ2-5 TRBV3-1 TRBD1 ASSLRQGLKTQY
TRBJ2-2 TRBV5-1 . ASSLGGGSLTGELF
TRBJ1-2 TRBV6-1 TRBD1 ASSQGARNYGYT
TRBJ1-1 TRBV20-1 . SARTAEGDTEAF
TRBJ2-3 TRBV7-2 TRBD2 ASSKISGGAPDTQY
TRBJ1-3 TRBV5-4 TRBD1 ASSRGTGPNSGNTIY
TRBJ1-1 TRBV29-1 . SVEEQGGTEAF
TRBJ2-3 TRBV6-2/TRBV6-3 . ASSGPKTGTSTDTQY
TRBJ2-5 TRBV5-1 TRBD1 ASSLEGQGQTQY
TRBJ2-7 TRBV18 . ASSPRIGEGSYEQY
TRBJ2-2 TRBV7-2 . ASSPMVATGELF
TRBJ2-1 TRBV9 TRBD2 ASSVIGLAGEQF
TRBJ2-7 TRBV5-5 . ASSLGQVTGEQY
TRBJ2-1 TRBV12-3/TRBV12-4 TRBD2 ASSSTRDYALEQF
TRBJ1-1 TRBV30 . AWSVRGRVAEAF
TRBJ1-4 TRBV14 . ASSRSVKLF
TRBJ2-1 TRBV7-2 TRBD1 ASSLTGTGTYNEQF
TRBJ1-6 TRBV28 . ASSLVKSPLH
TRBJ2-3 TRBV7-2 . ASSLFPTADTQY
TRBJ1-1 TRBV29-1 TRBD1 SVVPTGGRDTEAF
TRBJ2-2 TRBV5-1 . ASSLEMMQGRTGELF
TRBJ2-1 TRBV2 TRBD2 ASSAGGSYNEQF
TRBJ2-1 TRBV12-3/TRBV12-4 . ASQEGLSWNNEQF
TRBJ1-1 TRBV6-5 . ASSYSSAWGLNTEAF
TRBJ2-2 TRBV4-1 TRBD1 ASSPRGQGGGELF
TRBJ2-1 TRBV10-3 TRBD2 AISEALAGGYNEQF
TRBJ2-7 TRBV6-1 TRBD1 ASSVYRGSAIPPQY
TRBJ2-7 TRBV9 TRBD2 ASSVGAGAGEQY
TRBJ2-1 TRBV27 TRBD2 ASSLGGWGATSGGYNEQF
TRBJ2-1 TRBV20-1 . SADTGGLNEQF
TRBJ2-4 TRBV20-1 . CARDVGGTDNKNIQY
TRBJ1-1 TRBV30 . AWSVRLSNTEAF
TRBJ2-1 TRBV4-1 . ASSQGYSYNEQF
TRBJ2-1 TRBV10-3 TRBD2 AISEIAGGPYNEQF
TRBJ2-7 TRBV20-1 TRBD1 SGKQGGHEHY
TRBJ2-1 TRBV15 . ATSTGAAYNEQF
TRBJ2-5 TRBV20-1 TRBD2 SAKGTSGLGETQY
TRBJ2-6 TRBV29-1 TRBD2 SVAGGGSFGANVLT
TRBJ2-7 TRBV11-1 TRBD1 ASSSIRIIGDSRTYEQY
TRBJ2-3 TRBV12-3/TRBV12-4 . ASSLRQRGDTQY
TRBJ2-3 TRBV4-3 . ASSQGGGYGTSTDTQY